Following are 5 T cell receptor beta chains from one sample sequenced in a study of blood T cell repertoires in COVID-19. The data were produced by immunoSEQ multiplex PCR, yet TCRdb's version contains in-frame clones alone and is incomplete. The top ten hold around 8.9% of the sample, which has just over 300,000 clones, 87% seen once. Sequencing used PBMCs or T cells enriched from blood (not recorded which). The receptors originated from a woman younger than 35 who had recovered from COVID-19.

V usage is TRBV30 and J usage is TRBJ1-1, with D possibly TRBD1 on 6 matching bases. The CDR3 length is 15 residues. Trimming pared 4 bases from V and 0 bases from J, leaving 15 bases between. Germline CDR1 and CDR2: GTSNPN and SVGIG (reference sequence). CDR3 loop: CAWNLGATMNTEAFF. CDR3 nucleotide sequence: TGTGCCTGGAATCTGGGGGCTACTATGAACACTGAAGCTTTCTTT.

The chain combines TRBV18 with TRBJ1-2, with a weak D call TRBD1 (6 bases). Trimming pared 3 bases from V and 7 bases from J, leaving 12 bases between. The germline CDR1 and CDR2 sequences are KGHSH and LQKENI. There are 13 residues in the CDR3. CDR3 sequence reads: CASSPSRGTGYTF. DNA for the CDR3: TGTGCCAGCTCACCCTCCAGGGGTACTGGCTACACCTTC.

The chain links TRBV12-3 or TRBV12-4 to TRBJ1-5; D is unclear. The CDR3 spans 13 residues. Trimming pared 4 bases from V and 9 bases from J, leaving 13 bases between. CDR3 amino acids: CASSSETVRPQHF. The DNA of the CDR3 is TGTGCCAGCAGTTCCGAGACTGTTAGGCCCCAGCATTTT.

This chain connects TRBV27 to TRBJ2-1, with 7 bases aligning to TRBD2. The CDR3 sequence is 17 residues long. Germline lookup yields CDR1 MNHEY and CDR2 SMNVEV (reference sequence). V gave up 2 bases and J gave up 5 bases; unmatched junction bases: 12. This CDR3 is CASSLNPAASGNNEQFF. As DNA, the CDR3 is TGTGCCAGCAGTTTAAATCCGGCGGCTAGCGGAAACAATGAGCAGTTCTTC.

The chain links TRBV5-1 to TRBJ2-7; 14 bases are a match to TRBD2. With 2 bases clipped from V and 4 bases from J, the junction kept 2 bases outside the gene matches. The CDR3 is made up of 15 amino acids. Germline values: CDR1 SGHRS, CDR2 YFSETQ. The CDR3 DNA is TGCGCCAGCAGCTTAGGACTAGCGGGAGGTTACGAGCAGTACTTC. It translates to CASSLGLAGGYEQYF.